Presented here are 2 T cell receptor beta chains from one specimen sequenced in a study of control samples from healthy donors and cancer patients (dated by TCRdb to 2018 to 2021). The library was made by the immunoSEQ multiplex PCR assay. TCRdb's version of the immuneACCESS table is confined to in-frame rearrangements and falls short of the full clone set. An unresolved V gene accounts for under half of the shortfall where checked; the remainder is of unknown origin. For this sample the table gives over 75,000 clones, of which about nine tenths were detected only once. The ten largest make up more than 15% of the sample. The specimen was blood. The receptors here all came from a man aged 25-45 years in good health.

The chain recombines TRBV24-1 with TRBJ1-4, with 7 bases matching TRBD1. Per the germline V gene, CDR1 is KGHDR and CDR2 is SFDVKD. The CDR3 contains 12 residues. J gave up 13 bases and V 3 bases, and 4 bases lay outside the gene matches. This CDR3 reads CATSDLGTVLFF. CDR3 nucleotides: TGTGCCACCAGTGATCTTGGGACAGTACTGTTTTTT.

The rearrangement uses TRBV6-5 and TRBJ2-5; a possible D gene is TRBD1 (6 bases). CDR1 is MNHEY and CDR2 is SVGAGI in the germline V gene. V shed 5 bases and J shed 5 bases, with 15 bases lying between them. This CDR3 is 14 amino acids long. The CDR3 region has the DNA TGTGCCAGCAGTCCGACAGGTCGGGACGAGACCCAGTACTTC. Residues: CASSPTGRDETQYF.